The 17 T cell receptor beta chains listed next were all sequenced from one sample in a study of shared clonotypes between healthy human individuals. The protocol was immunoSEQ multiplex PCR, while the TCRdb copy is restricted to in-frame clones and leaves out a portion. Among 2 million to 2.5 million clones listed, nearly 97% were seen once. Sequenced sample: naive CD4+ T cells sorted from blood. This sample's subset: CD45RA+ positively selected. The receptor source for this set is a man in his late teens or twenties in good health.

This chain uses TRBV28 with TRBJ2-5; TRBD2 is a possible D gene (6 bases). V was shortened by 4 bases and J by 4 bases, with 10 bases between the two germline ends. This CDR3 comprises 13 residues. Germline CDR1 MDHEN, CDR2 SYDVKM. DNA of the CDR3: TGTGCCAGCAGTTGGCAGGGAGGAGAGACCCAGTACTTC. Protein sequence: CASSWQGGETQYF.

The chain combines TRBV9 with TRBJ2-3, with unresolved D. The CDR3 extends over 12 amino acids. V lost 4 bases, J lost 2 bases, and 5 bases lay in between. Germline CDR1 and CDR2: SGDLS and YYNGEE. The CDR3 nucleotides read TGTGCCAGCAGCCCATACACAGATACGCAGTATTTT. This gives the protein CASSPYTDTQYF.

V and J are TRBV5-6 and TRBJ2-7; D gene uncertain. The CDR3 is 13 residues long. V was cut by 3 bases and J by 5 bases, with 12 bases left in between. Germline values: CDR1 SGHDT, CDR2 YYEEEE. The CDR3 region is CASSSSRFDEQYF. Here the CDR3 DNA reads TGTGCCAGCAGCTCCTCTAGGTTTGACGAGCAGTACTTC.

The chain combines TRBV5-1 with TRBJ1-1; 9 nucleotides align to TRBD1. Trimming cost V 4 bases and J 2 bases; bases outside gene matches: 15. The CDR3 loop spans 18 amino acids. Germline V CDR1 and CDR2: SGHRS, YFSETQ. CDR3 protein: CASSRKHLDRGSNTEAFF. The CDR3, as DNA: TGCGCCAGCAGCCGTAAACATCTGGACAGGGGCTCTAACACTGAAGCTTTCTTT.

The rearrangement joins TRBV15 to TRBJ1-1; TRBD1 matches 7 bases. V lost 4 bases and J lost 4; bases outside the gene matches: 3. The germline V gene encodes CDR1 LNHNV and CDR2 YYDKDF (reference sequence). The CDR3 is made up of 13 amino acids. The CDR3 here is CATSTGGSTEAFF. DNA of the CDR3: TGTGCCACCAGCACAGGGGGGAGCACTGAAGCTTTCTTT.

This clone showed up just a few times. Here the CDR3 DNA reads TGCGCCAGCAGCTTGGAGACTAACAATGAGCAGTTCTTC. As protein: CASSLETNNEQFF. The V gene is TRBV5-1, the J gene TRBJ2-1; tentatively, D is TRBD2 (5 bases). Per the germline V gene, CDR1 is SGHRS and CDR2 is YFSETQ. The CDR3 loop spans 13 amino acids. The V gene lost 0 bases and the J gene lost 5 bases, with 6 bases spanning the gap. The full variable domain, completed using reference TRBV5-1 and TRBJ2-1, is KAGVTQTPRYLIKTRGQQVTLSCSPISGHRSVSWYQQTPGQGLQFLFEYFSETQRNKGNFPGRFSGRQFSNSRSEMNVSTLELGDSALYLCASSLETNNEQFFGPGTRLTVL.

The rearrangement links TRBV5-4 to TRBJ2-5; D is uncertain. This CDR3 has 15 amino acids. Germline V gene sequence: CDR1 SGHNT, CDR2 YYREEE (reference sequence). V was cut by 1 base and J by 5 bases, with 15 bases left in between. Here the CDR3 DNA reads TGTGCCAGCAGCTTGAGCTCAAACGGGTGGGAGACCCAGTACTTC. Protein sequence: CASSLSSNGWETQYF.

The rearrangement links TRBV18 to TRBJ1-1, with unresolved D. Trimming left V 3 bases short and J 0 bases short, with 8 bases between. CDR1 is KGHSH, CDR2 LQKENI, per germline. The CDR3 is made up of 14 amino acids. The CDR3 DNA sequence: TGTGCCAGCTCACCGGTGGAGTTGAACACTGAAGCTTTCTTT. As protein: CASSPVELNTEAFF.

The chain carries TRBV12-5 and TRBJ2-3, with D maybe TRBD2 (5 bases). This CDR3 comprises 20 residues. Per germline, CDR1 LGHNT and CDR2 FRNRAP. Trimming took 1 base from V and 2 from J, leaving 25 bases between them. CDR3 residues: CASGLAIPSRTGELTDTQYF. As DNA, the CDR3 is TGTGCTAGTGGTTTGGCTATTCCTTCTCGGACTGGGGAACTCACAGATACGCAGTATTTT.

CDR3 sequence: CASSPGQGYNEQYF. DNA of the CDR3: TGTGCCAGCAGCCCTGGACAGGGGTACAACGAGCAGTACTTC. The chain couples TRBV7-9 to TRBJ2-7; 9 bases are shared with TRBD1. The CDR3 spans 14 residues. Looked up from germline, CDR1 is SEHNR and CDR2 is FQNEAQ (reference sequence). J was trimmed by 5 bases and V by 5 bases; bases with no gene match: 7.

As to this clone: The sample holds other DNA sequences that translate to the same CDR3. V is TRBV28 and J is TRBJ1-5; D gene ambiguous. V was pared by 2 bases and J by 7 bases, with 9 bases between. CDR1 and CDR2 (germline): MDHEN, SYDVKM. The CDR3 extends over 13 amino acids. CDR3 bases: TGTGCCAGCAGTTTACCGGGGAACCAGCCCCAGCATTTT. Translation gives CASSLPGNQPQHF.

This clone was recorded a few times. The CDR3 sequence: CASSPGTGVSPLHF. For the CDR3, the DNA is TGTGCCAGCAGTCCCGGGACAGGGGTATCACCCCTCCACTTT. The genes are TRBV6-1 and TRBJ1-6; 10 nucleotides match TRBD1. Germline CDR1 MNHNS, CDR2 SASEGT. The CDR3 has 14 residues. J was trimmed by 10 bases and V by 5 bases; bases with no gene match: 5.

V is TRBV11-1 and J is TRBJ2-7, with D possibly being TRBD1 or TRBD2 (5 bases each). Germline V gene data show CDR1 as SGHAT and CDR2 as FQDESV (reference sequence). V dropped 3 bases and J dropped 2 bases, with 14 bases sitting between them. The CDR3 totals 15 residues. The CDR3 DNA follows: TGTGCCAGCAGCTTTGCCGGGACGGTCACCTACGAGCAGTACTTC. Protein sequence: CASSFAGTVTYEQYF.

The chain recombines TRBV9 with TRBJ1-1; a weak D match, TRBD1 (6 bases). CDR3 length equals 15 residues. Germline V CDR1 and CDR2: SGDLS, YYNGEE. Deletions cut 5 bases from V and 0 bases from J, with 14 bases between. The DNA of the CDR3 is TGTGCCAGCAGTCTAGAGGGGGGTTTGAACACTGAAGCTTTCTTT. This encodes CASSLEGGLNTEAFF.

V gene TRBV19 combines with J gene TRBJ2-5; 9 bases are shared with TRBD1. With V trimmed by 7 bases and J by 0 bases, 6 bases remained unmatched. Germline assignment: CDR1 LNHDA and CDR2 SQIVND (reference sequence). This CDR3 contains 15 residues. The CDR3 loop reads CASIADRGYQETQYF. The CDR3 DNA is TGTGCCAGTATAGCGGACAGGGGATACCAAGAGACCCAGTACTTC.

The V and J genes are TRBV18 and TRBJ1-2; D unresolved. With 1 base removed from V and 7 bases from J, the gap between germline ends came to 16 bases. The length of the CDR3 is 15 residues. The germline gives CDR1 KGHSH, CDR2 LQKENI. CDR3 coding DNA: TGTGCCAGCTCACCACAGAGTCAGCCGACGGGTGGCTACACCTTC. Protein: CASSPQSQPTGGYTF. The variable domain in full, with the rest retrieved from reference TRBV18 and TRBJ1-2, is NAGVMQNPRHLVRRRGQEARLRCSPMKGHSHVYWYRQLPEEGLKFMVYLQKENIIDESGMPKERFSAEFPKEGPSILRIQQVVRGDSAAYFCASSPQSQPTGGYTFGSGTRLTVV.

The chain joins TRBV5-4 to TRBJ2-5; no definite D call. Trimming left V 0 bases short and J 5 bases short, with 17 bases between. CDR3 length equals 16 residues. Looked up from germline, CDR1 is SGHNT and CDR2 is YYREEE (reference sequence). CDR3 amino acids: CASSLAGRISKETQYF. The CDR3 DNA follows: TGTGCCAGCAGCTTGGCCGGGCGAATATCCAAGGAGACCCAGTACTTC.